This T cell receptor beta chain was retrieved from a study of T cell responses to AZD1222 COVID-19 vaccine. The assay was immunoSEQ multiplex PCR, and TCRdb's table has in-frame clones only and misses some. The sample yields some 140,000 clones, around 90% seen once. The V gene's germline CDR1 is KGHDR and CDR2 SFDVKD. The CDR3 is made up of 16 amino acids. J was trimmed by 5 bases and V by 3 bases; bases with no gene match: 5. The rearrangement joins TRBV24-1 to TRBJ2-5; 13 bases are a match to TRBD2. The clonotype was recovered from an adult in good health. This specimen consisted of peripheral blood, obtained on day 0 of AZD1222 vaccination. The CDR3 DNA reads as TGTGCCACCAGTGATCCCGGACTAGCGGGAGTTGAGACCCAGTACTTC. It codes for CATSDPGLAGVETQYF.